This T cell receptor (beta chain) was sequenced during a study of cytomegalovirus exposure and HLA in healthy donors. Study-level findings and limits: In vitro checks showed that three CMV-associated chains really do target CMV antigens.

About this clone: Antigen specificity is unknown.

Trimming cost V 3 bases and J 0 bases; bases outside gene matches: 12. Looked up from germline, CDR1 is GTSNPN and CDR2 is SVGIG (reference sequence). The CDR3 is made up of 17 amino acids. The protocol was immunoSEQ multiplex PCR, while the TCRdb copy is restricted to in-frame clones and leaves out a portion. The sample yields over 150,000 clones, 91% seen once. Sample: PBMCs. This receptor was obtained from a young woman in good health and CMV-seropositive. This rearrangement joins TRBV30 to TRBJ2-3; TRBD1 agrees at 7 bases. The CDR3 region is CAWRVPETGPSTDTQYF. Written as DNA, the CDR3 is TGTGCCTGGAGGGTTCCCGAGACAGGGCCGAGCACAGATACGCAGTATTTT.